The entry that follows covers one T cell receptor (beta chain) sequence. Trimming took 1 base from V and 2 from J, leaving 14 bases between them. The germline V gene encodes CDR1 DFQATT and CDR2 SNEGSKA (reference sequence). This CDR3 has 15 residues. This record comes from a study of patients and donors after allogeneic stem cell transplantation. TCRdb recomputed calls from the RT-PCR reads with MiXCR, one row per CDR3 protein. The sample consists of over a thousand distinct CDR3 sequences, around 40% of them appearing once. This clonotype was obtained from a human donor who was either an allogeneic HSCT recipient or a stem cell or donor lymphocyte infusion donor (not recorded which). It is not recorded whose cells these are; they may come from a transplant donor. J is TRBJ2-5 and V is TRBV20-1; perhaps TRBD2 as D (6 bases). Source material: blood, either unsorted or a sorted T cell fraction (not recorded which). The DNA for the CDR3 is TGCAGTGCTAGAGTGGGCCAGCGGGTACAAGAGACCCAGTACTTC. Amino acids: CSARVGQRVQETQYF.